The subject of this entry is one T cell receptor (beta chain). The antigen is not known. The study assayed some 100,000 TCR templates per sample. Some clones are missing from TCRdb's copy, which holds only in-frame ones; the method was immunoSEQ multiplex PCR. Of roughly 100,000 clones listed, over 90% are singletons. These data are taken from a study of siplizumab effects on memory and regulatory T cells. Whole-study results and caveats: Memory cells seemed less diverse than naive T cells, which also seemed major contributors to the alloresponse.

The specimen was Tregs sorted from blood. The receptor comes from a human donor in good health.

CDR3 nucleotides: TGTGCCAGCAGCGCCAGACAGGGGCCTAATGAAAAACTGTTTTTT. This sequence encodes CASSARQGPNEKLFF. This chain links TRBV7-9 with TRBJ1-4, with 8 nucleotides matching TRBD1. The CDR3 totals 15 residues. Germline V CDR1 and CDR2: SEHNR, FQNEAQ (reference sequence). With V trimmed by 5 bases and J by 3 bases, 5 bases remained unmatched. Full variable domain (rest looked up from reference TRBV7-9 and TRBJ1-4): DTGVSQNPRHKITKRGQNVTFRCDPISEHNRLYWYRQTLGQGPEFLTYFQNEAQLEKSRLLSDRFSAERPKGSFSTLEIQRTEQGDSAMYLCASSARQGPNEKLFFGSGTQLSVL.